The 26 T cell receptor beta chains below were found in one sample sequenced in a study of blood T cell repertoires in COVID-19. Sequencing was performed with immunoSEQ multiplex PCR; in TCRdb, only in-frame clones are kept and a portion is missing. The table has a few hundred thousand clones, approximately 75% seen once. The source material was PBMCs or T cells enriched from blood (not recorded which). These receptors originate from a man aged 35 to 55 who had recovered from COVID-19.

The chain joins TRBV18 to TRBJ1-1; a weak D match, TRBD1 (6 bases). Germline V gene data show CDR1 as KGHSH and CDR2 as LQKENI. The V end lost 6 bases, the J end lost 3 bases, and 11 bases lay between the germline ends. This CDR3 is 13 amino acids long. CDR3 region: CASSLGGDTEAFF. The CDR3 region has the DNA TGTGCCAGCTCCCTAGGGGGAGACACTGAAGCTTTCTTT.

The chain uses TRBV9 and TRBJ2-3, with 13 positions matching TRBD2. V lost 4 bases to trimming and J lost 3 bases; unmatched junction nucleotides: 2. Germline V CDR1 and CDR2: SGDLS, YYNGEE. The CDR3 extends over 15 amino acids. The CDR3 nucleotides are TGTGCCAGCAGCCGGACTAGCGGGAGAACAGATACGCAGTATTTT. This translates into CASSRTSGRTDTQYF.

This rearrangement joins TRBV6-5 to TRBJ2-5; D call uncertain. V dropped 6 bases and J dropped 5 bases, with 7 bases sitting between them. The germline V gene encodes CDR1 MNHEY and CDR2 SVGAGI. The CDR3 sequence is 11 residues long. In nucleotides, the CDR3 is TGTGCCAGCAGGGCGAGGGAGACCCAGTACTTC. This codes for CASRARETQYF.

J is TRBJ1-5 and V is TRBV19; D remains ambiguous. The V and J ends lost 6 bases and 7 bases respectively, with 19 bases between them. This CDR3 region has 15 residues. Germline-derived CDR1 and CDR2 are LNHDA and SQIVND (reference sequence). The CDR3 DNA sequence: TGTGCCAGTAGCTTAGCCGGACTAAAGGAACAGCCCCAGCATTTT. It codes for CASSLAGLKEQPQHF.

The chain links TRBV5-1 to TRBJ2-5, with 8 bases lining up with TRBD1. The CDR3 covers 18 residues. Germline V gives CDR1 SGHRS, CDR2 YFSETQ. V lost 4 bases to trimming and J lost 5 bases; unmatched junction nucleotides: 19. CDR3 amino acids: CASSPWTGKVVGMETQYF. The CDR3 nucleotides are TGCGCCAGCAGCCCCTGGACAGGGAAGGTCGTGGGAATGGAGACCCAGTACTTC.

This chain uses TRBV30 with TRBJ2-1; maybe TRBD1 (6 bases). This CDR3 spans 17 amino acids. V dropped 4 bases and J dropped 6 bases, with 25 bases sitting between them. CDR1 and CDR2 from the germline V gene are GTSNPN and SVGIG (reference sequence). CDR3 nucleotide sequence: TGTGCCTGGATGGTAGAGGGGGTTCCCCTTTTGGTCAATGAGCAGTTCTTC. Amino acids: CAWMVEGVPLLVNEQFF.

The CDR3 sequence: CASSFEGEEKEKLFF. For the CDR3, the DNA is TGCGCCAGCAGCTTTGAAGGGGAGGAGAAGGAAAAACTGTTTTTT. The rearrangement joins TRBV4-1 to TRBJ1-4; the D gene is possibly TRBD1 (5 bases). Germline values: CDR1 MGHRA, CDR2 YSYEKL. Trimming removed 5 bases at V and 8 bases at J, with 18 bases between. CDR3 length: 15 residues.

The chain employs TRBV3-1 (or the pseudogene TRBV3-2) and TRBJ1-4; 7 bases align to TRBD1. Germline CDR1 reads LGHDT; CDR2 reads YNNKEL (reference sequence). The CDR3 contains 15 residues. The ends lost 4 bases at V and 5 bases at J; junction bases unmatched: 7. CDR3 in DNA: TGTGCCAGCAGCCTGGGGACAGCAAGAAATGAAAAACTGTTTTTT. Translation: CASSLGTARNEKLFF.

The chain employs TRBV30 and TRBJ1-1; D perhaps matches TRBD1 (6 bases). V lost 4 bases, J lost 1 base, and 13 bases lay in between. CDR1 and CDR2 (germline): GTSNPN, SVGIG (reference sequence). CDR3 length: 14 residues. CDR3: CAWNTGTKNTEAFF. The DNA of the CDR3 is TGTGCCTGGAACACCGGGACAAAGAACACTGAAGCTTTCTTT.

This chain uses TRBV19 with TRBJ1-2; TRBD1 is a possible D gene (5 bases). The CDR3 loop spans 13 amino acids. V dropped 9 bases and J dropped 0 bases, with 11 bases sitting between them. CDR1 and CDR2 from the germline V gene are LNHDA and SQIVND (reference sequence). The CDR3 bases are TGTGCCAGCTCCGACAGTCCTAACTATGGCTACACCTTC. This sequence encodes CASSDSPNYGYTF. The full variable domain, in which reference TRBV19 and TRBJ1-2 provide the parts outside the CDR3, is DGGITQSPKYLFRKEGQNVTLSCEQNLNHDAMYWYRQDPGQGLRLIYYSQIVNDFQKGDIAEGYSVSREKKESFPLTVTSAQKNPTAFYLCASSDSPNYGYTFGSGTRLTVV.

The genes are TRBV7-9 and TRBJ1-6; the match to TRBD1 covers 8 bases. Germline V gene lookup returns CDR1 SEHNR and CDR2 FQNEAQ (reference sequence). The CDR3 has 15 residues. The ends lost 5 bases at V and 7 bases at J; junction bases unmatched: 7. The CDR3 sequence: CASSLWTGYNSPLHF. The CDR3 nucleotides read TGTGCCAGCAGCCTCTGGACAGGGTACAATTCACCCCTCCACTTT.

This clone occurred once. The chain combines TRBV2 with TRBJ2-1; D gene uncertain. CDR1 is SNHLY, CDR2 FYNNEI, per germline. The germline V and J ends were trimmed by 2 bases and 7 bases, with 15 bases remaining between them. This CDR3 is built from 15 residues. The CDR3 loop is CASSEYSPPRNEQFF. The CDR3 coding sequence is TGTGCCAGCAGTGAATATTCCCCCCCCCGGAATGAGCAGTTCTTC. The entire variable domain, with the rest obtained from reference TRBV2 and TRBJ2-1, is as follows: EPEVTQTPSHQVTQMGQEVILRCVPISNHLYFYWYRQILGQKVEFLVSFYNNEISEKSEIFDDQFSVERPDGSNFTLKIRSTKLEDSAMYFCASSEYSPPRNEQFFGPGTRLTVL.

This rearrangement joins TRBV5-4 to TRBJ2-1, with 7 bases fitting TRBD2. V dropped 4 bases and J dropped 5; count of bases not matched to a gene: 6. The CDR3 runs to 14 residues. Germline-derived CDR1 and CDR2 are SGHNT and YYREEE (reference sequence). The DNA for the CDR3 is TGTGCCAGCAGCCCGGGGGGTGGGGACAATGAGCAGTTCTTC. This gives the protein CASSPGGGDNEQFF.

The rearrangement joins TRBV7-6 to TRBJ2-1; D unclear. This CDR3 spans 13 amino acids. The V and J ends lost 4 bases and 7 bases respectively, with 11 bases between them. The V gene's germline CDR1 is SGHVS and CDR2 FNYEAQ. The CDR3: CASSSRLRNEQFF. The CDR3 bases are TGTGCCAGCAGCTCGCGACTCCGGAATGAGCAGTTCTTC.

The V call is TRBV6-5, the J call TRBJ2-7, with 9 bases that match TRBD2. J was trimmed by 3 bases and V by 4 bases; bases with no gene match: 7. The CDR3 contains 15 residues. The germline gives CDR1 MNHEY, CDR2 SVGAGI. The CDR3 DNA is TGTGCCAGCAGTTCCGTGACTAGCGGCCTCTACGAGCAGTACTTC. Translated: CASSSVTSGLYEQYF.

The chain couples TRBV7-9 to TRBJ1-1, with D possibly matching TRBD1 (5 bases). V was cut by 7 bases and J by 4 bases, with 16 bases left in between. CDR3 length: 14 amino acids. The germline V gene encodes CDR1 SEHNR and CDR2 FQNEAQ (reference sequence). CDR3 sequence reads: CASTSSGGGTEAFF. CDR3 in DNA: TGTGCCAGCACCTCTTCGGGGGGGGGCACTGAAGCTTTCTTT. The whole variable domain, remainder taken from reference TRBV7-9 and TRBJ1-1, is DTGVSQNPRHKITKRGQNVTFRCDPISEHNRLYWYRQTLGQGPEFLTYFQNEAQLEKSRLLSDRFSAERPKGSFSTLEIQRTEQGDSAMYLCASTSSGGGTEAFFGQGTRLTVV.

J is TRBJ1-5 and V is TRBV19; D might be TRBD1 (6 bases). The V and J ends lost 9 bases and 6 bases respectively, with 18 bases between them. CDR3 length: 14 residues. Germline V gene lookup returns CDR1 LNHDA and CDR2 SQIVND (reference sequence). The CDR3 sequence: CASETGTWAQPQHF. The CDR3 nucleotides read TGTGCCAGCGAAACAGGGACGTGGGCTCAGCCCCAGCATTTT.

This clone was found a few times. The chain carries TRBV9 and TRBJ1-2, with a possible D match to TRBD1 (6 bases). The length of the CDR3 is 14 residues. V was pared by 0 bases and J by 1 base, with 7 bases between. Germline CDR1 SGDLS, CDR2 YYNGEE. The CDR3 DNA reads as TGTGCCAGCAGCGTAGCAGGGGTTAACTATGGCTACACCTTC. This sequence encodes CASSVAGVNYGYTF.

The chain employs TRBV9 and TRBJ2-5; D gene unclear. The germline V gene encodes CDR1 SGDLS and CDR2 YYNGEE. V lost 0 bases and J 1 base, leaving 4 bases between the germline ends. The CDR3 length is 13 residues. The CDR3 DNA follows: TGTGCCAGCAGCGTAGACATCCAAGAGACCCAGTACTTC. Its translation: CASSVDIQETQYF.

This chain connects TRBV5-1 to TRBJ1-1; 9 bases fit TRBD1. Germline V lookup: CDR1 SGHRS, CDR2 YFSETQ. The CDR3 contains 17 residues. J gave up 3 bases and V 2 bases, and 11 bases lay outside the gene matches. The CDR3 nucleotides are TGCGCCAGCAGCTTAGTCCCGGGACAGGGACCTGACACTGAAGCTTTCTTT. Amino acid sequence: CASSLVPGQGPDTEAFF.

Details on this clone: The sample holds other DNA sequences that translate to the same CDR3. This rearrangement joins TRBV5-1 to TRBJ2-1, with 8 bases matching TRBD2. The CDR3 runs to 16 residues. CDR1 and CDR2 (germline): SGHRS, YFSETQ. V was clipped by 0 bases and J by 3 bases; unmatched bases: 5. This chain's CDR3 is CASSLGSSGSYNEQFF. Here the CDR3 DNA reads TGCGCCAGCAGCTTGGGTTCCAGCGGGAGCTACAATGAGCAGTTCTTC.

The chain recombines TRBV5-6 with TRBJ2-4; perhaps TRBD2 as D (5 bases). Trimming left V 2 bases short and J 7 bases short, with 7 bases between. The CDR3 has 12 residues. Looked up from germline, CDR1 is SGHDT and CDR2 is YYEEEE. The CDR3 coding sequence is TGTGCCAGCAGCTTCGGGGTGAACATTCAGTACTTC. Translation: CASSFGVNIQYF.

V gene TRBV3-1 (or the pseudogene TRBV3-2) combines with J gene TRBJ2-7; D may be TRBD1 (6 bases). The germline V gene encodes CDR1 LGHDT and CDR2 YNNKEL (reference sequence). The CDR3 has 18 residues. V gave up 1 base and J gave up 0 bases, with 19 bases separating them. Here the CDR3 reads CASSQAQGQGLYSYEQYF. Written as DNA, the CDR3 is TGTGCCAGCAGCCAAGCGCAAGGGCAGGGGCTTTACTCCTACGAGCAGTACTTC.

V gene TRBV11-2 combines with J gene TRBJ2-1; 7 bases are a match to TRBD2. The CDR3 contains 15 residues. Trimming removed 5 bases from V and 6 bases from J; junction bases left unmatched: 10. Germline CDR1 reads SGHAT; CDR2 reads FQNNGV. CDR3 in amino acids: CASSRGLEVGNEQFF. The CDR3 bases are TGTGCCAGCAGCCGAGGACTAGAGGTTGGCAATGAGCAGTTCTTC.

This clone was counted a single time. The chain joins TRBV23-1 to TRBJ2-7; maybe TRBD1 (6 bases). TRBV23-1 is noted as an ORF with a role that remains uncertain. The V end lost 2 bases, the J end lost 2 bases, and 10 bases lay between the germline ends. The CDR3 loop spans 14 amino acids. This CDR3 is CASSQPRGPYEQYF. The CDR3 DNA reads TGCGCCAGCAGTCAACCCAGGGGTCCCTACGAGCAGTACTTC.

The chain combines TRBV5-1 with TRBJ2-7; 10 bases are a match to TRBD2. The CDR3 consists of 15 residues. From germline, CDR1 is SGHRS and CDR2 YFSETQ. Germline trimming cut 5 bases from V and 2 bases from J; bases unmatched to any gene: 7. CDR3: CASSKELAGTYEQYF. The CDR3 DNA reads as TGCGCCAGCAGTAAGGAACTAGCGGGGACCTACGAGCAGTACTTC.